The clone carrying this TCR beta chain was detected only a few times. Its antigen is not identified. These data belong to a study of T cell repertoires in cytomegalovirus infection. Overall study context: Both recently identified HLA-C-restricted and well-studied HLA-B-restricted CMV epitopes were used in the study. Through public TCR beta signatures, both CMV infection and matching HLA type were indicated.

Germline-derived CDR1 and CDR2 are MNHGY and SVAAGI. V was cut by 8 bases and J by 6 bases, with 19 bases left in between. The CDR3 has 14 residues. The study, taken as a whole, reports: The study identified carriers of CMV plus the relevant HLA from cumulative public TCR beta family frequency. Clonotypes of TCR beta that were HLA-C-restricted and CMV-specific dominated the ex vivo response.

MiXCR, applied by TCRdb to the reads, yields one record per CDR3 protein. The table has more than 250,000 distinct CDR3 sequences, 20% to 25% seen once; the top ten hold roughly 15%. This chain uses TRBV6-9 with TRBJ1-1; tentatively, D is TRBD1 (6 bases). The TCR originated in a human donor in good health (CMV status not recorded). Some clones in this sample may be carry-over from other donors' samples. The material sequenced was cultured PBMCs, taken from culture after CMV antigen stimulation. CDR3 DNA sequence: TGTGCCAGCCCAGTCCGGGGGGCGCTTCCTGAAGCTTTCTTT. Translated: CASPVRGALPEAFF.